Following are 3 T cell receptor beta chains from one sample sequenced in a study of T cell responses to AZD1222 COVID-19 vaccine (dated by TCRdb to the early 2020s). Receptor libraries were prepared by the immunoSEQ multiplex PCR assay. The clones in this table, taken by TCRdb from immuneACCESS, are in-frame only. Not every clone is retained; where verified, under half of the shortfall comes from an unresolved V gene, and the cause of the rest is unknown. The sample profile shows about 170,000 clones; approximately 92% of them were found once. 6.5% to 8.5% of the sample goes to the ten largest clones. The intended sense of this specimen's time point label: baseline before first vaccination. The specimen comprised peripheral blood, sampled on day 0 of AZD1222 vaccination. These receptors all stem from an adult in good health.

This chain's CDR3 is CASSSLLGQPQHF. The CDR3, as DNA: TGTGCCAGCAGTTCACTCCTCGGTCAGCCCCAGCATTTT. The chain carries TRBV12-3 or TRBV12-4 and TRBJ1-5, with no clear D. V was pared by 4 bases and J by 6 bases, with 10 bases between. The CDR3 runs 13 residues.

The chain joins TRBV6-2 or TRBV6-3 to TRBJ2-5; D possibly uses TRBD1 or TRBD2 (6 bases each). V gave up 2 bases and J gave up 5 bases, with 18 bases separating them. This CDR3 has 16 residues. Germline assignment: CDR1 MNHEY and CDR2 SVGEGT. CDR3 nucleotides: TGTGCCAGCAGTTACAAGGTTGGGGGGCTTGGGGAGACCCAGTACTTC. Protein product: CASSYKVGGLGETQYF.

V is TRBV3-1 (or the pseudogene TRBV3-2) and J is TRBJ1-5; no definite D call. Trimming removed 3 bases from V and 2 bases from J, with 11 bases in between. This CDR3 has 15 residues. Germline V gives CDR1 LGHDT, CDR2 YNNKEL (reference sequence). The DNA of the CDR3 is TGTGCCAGCAGCCAGGGTGTATACGGCAATCAGCCCCAGCATTTT. This gives the protein CASSQGVYGNQPQHF.